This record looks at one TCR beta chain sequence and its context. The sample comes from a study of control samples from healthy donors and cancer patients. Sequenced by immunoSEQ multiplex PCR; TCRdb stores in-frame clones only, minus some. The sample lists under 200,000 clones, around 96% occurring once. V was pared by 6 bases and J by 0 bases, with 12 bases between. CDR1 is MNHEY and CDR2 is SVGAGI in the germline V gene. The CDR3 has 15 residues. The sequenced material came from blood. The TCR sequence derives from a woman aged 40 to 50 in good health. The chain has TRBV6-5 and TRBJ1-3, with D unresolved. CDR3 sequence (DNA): TGTGCCAGCAGCACGGACTCGCGCTCTGGAAACACCATATATTTT. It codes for CASSTDSRSGNTIYF.